This T cell receptor (beta chain) was profiled in a study of blood T cell repertoires in COVID-19 (dated by TCRdb to about 2020). Some background on the complete study: The collaborator samples originated in the United States, Italy and Spain and spanned the acute and convalescent phases of COVID-19. The material from the prospective study consisted of cDNA or gDNA derived from T cells, B-cell-depleted T cells, or PBMCs. Subjects who had been exposed to COVID-19, were actively infected with it, or had recovered from it provided the deeply sampled blood TCRbeta repertoires that made up the dataset. A freely available public database, intended as a resource for researchers studying the immune response to SARS-CoV-2, is where the repertoires were released. Samples were obtained from the ongoing ImmuneRACE study (first 160 participants) and from 1,254 subjects provided by 6 global collaborators. Sample metadata almost always included a de-identified subject ID, COVID-19 status, age in years and sex. Where HLA class I and class II types were available, the types were taken from metadata supplied by the sample provider, not from assay-based typing. The full study reports these points: Clinical and demographic metadata were provided uncurated, with the amount varying by source and participant.

Germline trimming: 2 bases from V, 5 bases from J; junction bases outside gene matches: 7. The CDR3 runs 15 residues from the cysteine to the phenylalanine. Of all the DNA, just the CDR3 is kept, 45 bases in frame from base 1. CDR1 and CDR2 are read off the germline V gene (reference sequence) as GTSNPN and SVGIG. This clone was seen a single time. No cognate antigen has been identified for it. No base quality information exists; no much larger clone differs at one position. Whole blood was collected in K2EDTA tubes by collaborating institutions according to the institutions' own protocols. For TCRbeta analysis, collaborators shipped samples in one of three forms: frozen whole blood, isolated PBMCs, or DNA extracted from either of those sample types. TCRbeta CDR3 regions were amplified from genomic DNA by means of the immunoSEQ Assay, a bias-controlled multiplex PCR. From the authors' description of their analysis: Nucleated cell counts per sample were estimated from amplification of reference gene primers within the assay. To quantify the absolute abundance of each unique TCRbeta CDR3 rearrangement, sequence reads were collapsed and filtered. For each sample, productive Simpson clonality was calculated as the square root of Simpson's diversity index across productive rearrangements. TCRdb re-hosts the immuneACCESS table, in-frame sequences only. Its copies lack some clones; in the studies checked, an unresolved V gene accounts for under half of them, and the cause for the rest is not known. V and J calls and clone size come straight from that table; D and trimming were deduced from the DNA. This sample is represented by about 210,000 clones; approximately 90% of them were singletons. Of the sample, roughly 5% falls within the top ten clones.

This sequence uses TRBV30 and TRBJ2-3, with TRBD2 matching 10 junction bases. The sequenced sample consisted of peripheral blood. This sequence originates from a middle-aged woman with acute or convalescent COVID-19. The CDR3: CAWSHGTSGVDTQYF. The nucleotide sequence is given as TGTGCCTGGAGTCACGGAACTAGCGGGGTAGATACGCAGTATTTT. The CDR3, completed at both ends by the reference TRBV30 and TRBJ2-3 genes, gives the full variable domain SQTIHQWPATLVQPVGSPLSLECTVEGTSNPNLYWYRQAAGRGLQLLFYSVGIGQISSEVPQNLSASRPQDRQFILSSKKLLLSDSGFYLCAWSHGTSGVDTQYFGPGTRLTVL.